These 14 T cell receptor beta chains originate from one sample sequenced in a study of post-analysis software for immune sequencing data. Study results and limitations: Among 5 or 6 TRBV segments more frequent in patients than controls were TRBV5-6, TRBV5-1 and TRBV20-1.

The antigens for these receptors are not known. TCR beta libraries were prepared from cDNA with unique molecular identifiers. TCRdb processed the PCR reads anew with MiXCR; each CDR3 protein has one entry. The sample carries hundreds of thousands of distinct CDR3 sequences, around 27% recorded once. The sequencing sample was made of blood. The receptors here all came from a girl aged 10 to 17 with multiple sclerosis.

This clonotype was recorded a few times. The J gene is TRBJ1-5, the V gene TRBV7-2; D remains unclear. Trimming removed 5 bases at V and 1 base at J, with 12 bases between. The CDR3 has 15 residues. Germline CDR1 reads SGHTA; CDR2 reads FQGNSA. The CDR3 loop reads CASSRDGASNQPQHF. In DNA, the CDR3 is TGTGCCAGCAGCCGCGACGGCGCAAGCAATCAGCCCCAGCATTTT.

The chain uses TRBV24-1 and TRBJ2-3; D is perhaps TRBD2 (7 bases). The CDR3 totals 21 residues. V was clipped by 3 bases and J by 0 bases, with 27 bases between them. Germline loops: CDR1 KGHDR, CDR2 SFDVKD. DNA of the CDR3: TGTGCCACCAGTGATCCGAGGGGGAGGAGCGGGAAGCTACGAAGCACAGATACGCAGTATTTT. This sequence encodes CATSDPRGRSGKLRSTDTQYF.

The CDR3 loop is CASSLGGRVTDTQYF. CDR3 sequence (DNA): TGTGCCAGCAGCTTAGGCGGGAGAGTTACAGATACGCAGTATTTT. The chain joins TRBV7-2 to TRBJ2-3, with TRBD2 matching 7 bases. This CDR3 has 15 residues. Germline CDR1 is SGHTA and CDR2 is FQGNSA. V lost 1 base and J lost 3; bases outside the gene matches: 4.

The V gene is TRBV20-1, the J gene TRBJ2-5; TRBD1 agrees at 7 bases. J lost 1 base, V lost 2 bases, and 7 bases had no gene match. The length of the CDR3 is 15 residues. Looked up from germline, CDR1 is DFQATT and CDR2 is SNEGSKA (reference sequence). The CDR3 sequence is CSARTDRTSQETQYF. As DNA, the CDR3 is TGCAGTGCTAGAACGGACAGGACCTCCCAAGAGACCCAGTACTTC.

V and J are TRBV12-3 or TRBV12-4 and TRBJ1-5; D gene uncertain. The CDR3 consists of 15 residues. V lost 3 bases and J lost 0, with 9 bases in between. The CDR3 loop is CASSFTDYSNQPQHF. The CDR3, as DNA: TGTGCCAGCAGTTTCACAGATTATAGCAATCAGCCCCAGCATTTT.

The chain couples TRBV29-1 to TRBJ2-2; tentatively, D is TRBD1 or TRBD2 (5 bases each). Trimming cost V 6 bases and J 3 bases, with 17 bases left between them. The CDR3 has 15 amino acids. The germline V gene has CDR1 SQVTM and CDR2 ANQGSEA. CDR3 bases: TGCAGCGTGGGGGTATCCCGCGGCGACACCGGGGAGCTGTTTTTT. Protein product: CSVGVSRGDTGELFF.

This chain connects TRBV15 to TRBJ2-7; D is possibly TRBD1 (7 bases). This CDR3 has 14 residues. The V and J ends lost 0 bases and 3 bases respectively, with 9 bases between them. Germline CDR1 reads LNHNV; CDR2 reads YYDKDF (reference sequence). The CDR3 spells CATSRDRGDYEQYF. As DNA, the CDR3 is TGTGCCACCAGCAGAGACAGGGGGGACTACGAGCAGTACTTC.

This clonotype was found once. V usage is TRBV11-2 and J usage is TRBJ1-1; D unclear. Trimming took off 1 base at V and 1 base at J, with 4 bases between the two ends. The germline CDR1 and CDR2 sequences are SGHAT and FQNNGV. This CDR3 contains 13 residues. CDR3 DNA: TGTGCCAGCAGCTTAGTCAAGAACACTGAAGCTTTCTTT. It specifies CASSLVKNTEAFF.

This rearrangement joins TRBV5-6 to TRBJ2-1, with a possible D match to TRBD2 (6 bases). The CDR3 totals 15 residues. Trimming left V 4 bases short and J 7 bases short, with 18 bases between. CDR1 is SGHDT and CDR2 is YYEEEE in the germline V gene. The CDR3 spells CASSLRRDWDNEQFF. The CDR3 nucleotides are TGTGCCAGCAGCCTACGCCGGGACTGGGATAATGAGCAGTTCTTC.

This clonotype was counted many times. The chain recombines TRBV6-5 with TRBJ2-7; possible D gene TRBD1, 6 bases. CDR1 and CDR2 from the germline V gene are MNHEY and SVGAGI. The CDR3 is 12 amino acids. The V gene lost 6 bases and the J gene lost 12 bases, with 18 bases spanning the gap. The CDR3 DNA is TGTGCCAGCAGAAATGGACAGCACTTGTGGTACTTC. Translation gives CASRNGQHLWYF.

This chain joins TRBV7-2 and TRBJ2-5, with no clear D. Trimming cost V 3 bases and J 0 bases, with 5 bases left between them. The CDR3 consists of 13 residues. Germline CDR1 reads SGHTA; CDR2 reads FQGNSA. Here the CDR3 reads CASSFKDQETQYF. CDR3 bases: TGTGCCAGCAGCTTCAAAGACCAAGAGACCCAGTACTTC.

The sample holds a few counts of this clonotype. The chain is built from TRBV6-6 and TRBJ2-7, with D perhaps given as TRBD1 or TRBD2 (6 bases each). The V gene's germline CDR1 is MNHNY and CDR2 SVGAGI (reference sequence). This CDR3 contains 15 residues. V was clipped by 0 bases and J by 2 bases, with 11 bases between them. The CDR3 region is CASSYSGGPTYEQYF. The DNA of the CDR3 is TGTGCCAGCAGTTACTCCGGGGGCCCCACCTACGAGCAGTACTTC.

As for this clonotype: A junction end diverges from the germline sequence, so it may reflect a read error. V and J are TRBV12-3 or TRBV12-4 and TRBJ2-6; TRBD1 aligns across 8 bases. The CDR3 is 16 residues long. CDR3 in amino acids: CASREDRAYGANVRTF. CDR3 DNA sequence: TGTGCCAGCAGAGAGGACAGGGCTTACGGGGCCAACGTCCGGACTTTC.

The chain has TRBV2 and TRBJ2-1; 8 positions agree with TRBD2. Germline V CDR1 and CDR2: SNHLY, FYNNEI. Trimming cost V 5 bases and J 8 bases; bases outside gene matches: 14. This CDR3 is built from 16 residues. CDR3 sequence (DNA): TGTGCCAGCAGTCCTACCAGAGCGGGGGAGCACCATGAGCAGTTCTTC. It encodes CASSPTRAGEHHEQFF.